This TCR beta chain was observed in a study of T cell responses to AZD1222 COVID-19 vaccine. The study's findings and limits: Regions 160-218 and 743-854 dominated among vaccine-associated CD4 TCRs spanning spike.

Pooling covered second doses at about 4 or about 12 weeks. Germline V gene lookup returns CDR1 MRHNA and CDR2 SNTAGT. The length of the CDR3 is 18 residues. V trimming: 1 base; J trimming: 0 bases; junction bases outside the gene matches: 9. Only in-frame clones appear in the TCRdb table, and some are missing; sequencing was by immunoSEQ multiplex PCR. The sample lists 95,000 to 110,000 clones, just over 90% seen once, with 6.2% in the top ten. Worth noting for this clone: No antigen is known for it.

This chain connects TRBV6-4 to TRBJ2-7, with 10 bases lining up with TRBD2. The receptor comes from an adult who received the AZD1222 COVID-19 vaccine. The sequenced sample was peripheral blood, obtained 28 days after the second AZD1222 dose. The CDR3 region has the DNA TGTGCCAGCAGTGACTACCCTGTTGGACTAGCGGACTCCTACGAGCAGTACTTC. Its translation is CASSDYPVGLADSYEQYF.